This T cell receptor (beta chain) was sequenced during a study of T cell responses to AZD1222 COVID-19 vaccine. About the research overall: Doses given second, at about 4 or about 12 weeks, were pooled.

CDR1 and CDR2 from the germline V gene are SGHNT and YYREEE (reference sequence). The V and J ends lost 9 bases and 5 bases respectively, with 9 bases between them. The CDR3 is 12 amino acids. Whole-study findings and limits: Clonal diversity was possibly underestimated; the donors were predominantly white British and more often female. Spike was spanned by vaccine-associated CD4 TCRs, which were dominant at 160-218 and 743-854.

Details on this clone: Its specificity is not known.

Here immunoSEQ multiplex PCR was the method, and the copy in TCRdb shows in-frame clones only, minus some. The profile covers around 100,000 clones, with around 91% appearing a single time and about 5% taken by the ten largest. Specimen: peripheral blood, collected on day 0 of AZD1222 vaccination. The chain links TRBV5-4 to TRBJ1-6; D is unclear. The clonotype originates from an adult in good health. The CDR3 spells CATGRDNSPLHF. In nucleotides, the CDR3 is TGTGCCACCGGACGGGATAATTCACCCCTCCACTTT.